Presented here are 10 T cell receptor beta chains from one specimen sequenced in a study of T cells in Graves' hyperthyroidism and ophthalmopathy. There were TCR beta CDR3 regions amplified from RNA transcripts. TCR CDR3 underwent first-round RT-PCR with the HTBI primer set. TCRdb independently ran MiXCR on the multiplex PCR reads; one entry per CDR3 protein. This repertoire shows roughly 350,000 distinct CDR3 sequences, approximately 15% found once; its top ten account for around 20%. Material for sequencing was blood. Receptor source: a woman aged 25 to 45 with Graves' ophthalmopathy.

In this sample, this clonotype turned up many times. This sequence joins TRBV28 and TRBJ1-6; 7 bases are a match to TRBD1. V gave up 3 bases and J gave up 0 bases; unmatched junction bases: 11. The CDR3 runs 19 residues. Germline V lookup: CDR1 MDHEN, CDR2 SYDVKM. CDR3 in DNA: TGTGCCAGCAGTTTGTTCCCGACAGGGCAAAGCTCCTATAATTCACCCCTCCACTTT. Translation gives CASSLFPTGQSSYNSPLHF.

This clonotype was seen many times. The rearrangement links TRBV12-3 or TRBV12-4 to TRBJ2-1; 8 bases are a match to TRBD2. V shed 6 bases, J shed 10 bases, and the junction held 11 bases outside the gene matches. The CDR3 is 14 amino acids. The CDR3 coding sequence is TGTGCCAGCAGGGGGGTGAGGCGGGGGGTAGAGCAGTTCTTC. Translating it yields CASRGVRRGVEQFF.

Many counts were recorded for this clonotype. CDR3 residues: CASSQARANQPQHF. The CDR3 DNA reads TGTGCCAGCAGTCAGGCCAGGGCCAATCAGCCCCAGCATTTT. This chain connects TRBV2 to TRBJ1-5, with a possible D match to TRBD1 (5 bases). V was clipped by 5 bases and J by 3 bases, with 11 bases between them. Per germline, CDR1 SNHLY and CDR2 FYNNEI. The CDR3 is made up of 14 amino acids.

This clonotype has ten or more counts. The rearrangement links TRBV28 to TRBJ2-5; D is unresolved. V was pared by 5 bases and J by 1 base, with 11 bases between. The CDR3 is 14 residues long. Germline CDR1 and CDR2: MDHEN and SYDVKM. The CDR3 loop is CASSPPRSQETQYF. CDR3 in DNA: TGTGCCAGCAGTCCCCCCCGGTCCCAAGAGACCCAGTACTTC.

This clonotype was seen ten or more times. This sequence joins TRBV5-1 and TRBJ1-2; D gene ambiguous. The CDR3 contains 15 residues. The V end lost 4 bases, the J end lost 4 bases, and 17 bases lay between the germline ends. Germline assignment: CDR1 SGHRS and CDR2 YFSETQ. The CDR3 protein is CASSPQADVSYGYTF. For the CDR3, the DNA is TGCGCCAGCAGCCCCCAGGCAGACGTATCCTATGGCTACACCTTC.

V and J are TRBV12-3 or TRBV12-4 and TRBJ1-3; D is undetermined. The CDR3 totals 11 residues. V was pared by 5 bases and J by 4 bases, with 3 bases between. DNA for the CDR3: TGTGCCAGCAGTACCGGAAACACCATATATTTT. It yields the protein CASSTGNTIYF.

This clonotype was observed many times. V usage is TRBV7-2 and J usage is TRBJ1-4; 7 nucleotides match TRBD1. This CDR3 is 14 amino acids long. Trimming at V came to 5 bases and at J to 5 bases, leaving 5 bases not matched to a gene. CDR1 and CDR2 (germline): SGHTA, FQGNSA. The CDR3 sequence: CASSRGGTNEKLFF. The CDR3 DNA is TGTGCCAGCAGCCGAGGGGGCACGAATGAAAAACTGTTTTTT.

This clonotype occurred a few times. This chain joins TRBV9 and TRBJ1-1; D is undetermined. This CDR3 has 13 residues. Germline CDR1 SGDLS, CDR2 YYNGEE. The germline V and J ends were trimmed by 7 bases and 5 bases, with 15 bases remaining between them. The DNA for the CDR3 is TGTGCCAGCGGCGGGGTCGGGCGGACTGAAGCTTTCTTT. Its translation is CASGGVGRTEAFF.

The chain has TRBV7-2 and TRBJ1-4; D perhaps matches TRBD1 (5 bases). CDR3 size: 20 residues. Deletions cut 9 bases from V and 0 bases from J, with 29 bases between. Germline CDR1 SGHTA, CDR2 FQGNSA. The CDR3: CASSIDPDEATTATNEKLFF. In DNA form, the CDR3 reads TGTGCCAGTAGTATAGATCCCGATGAGGCAACGACAGCAACTAATGAAAAACTGTTTTTT. Filled out from reference TRBV7-2 and TRBJ1-4, the complete variable domain reads GAGVSQSPSNKVTEKGKDVELRCDPISGHTALYWYRQSLGQGLEFLIYFQGNSAPDKSGLPSDRFSAERTGGSVSTLTIQRTQQEDSAVYLCASSIDPDEATTATNEKLFFGSGTQLSVL.

This chain joins TRBV5-6 and TRBJ1-2; 9 bases map to TRBD1. The CDR3 sequence is 15 residues long. Germline loops: CDR1 SGHDT, CDR2 YYEEEE. J gave up 8 bases and V 4 bases, and 12 bases lay outside the gene matches. The CDR3 bases are TGTGCCAGCAGCGCACGGGACAGGGCTAAATTAGGCTACACCTTC. It codes for CASSARDRAKLGYTF.